This TCR beta chain was profiled in a study of T cell changes during pregnancy in multiple sclerosis. The data were produced by immunoSEQ multiplex PCR, yet TCRdb's version contains in-frame clones alone and is incomplete. The repertoire holds tens of thousands of clones, with around 90% as singletons. This CDR3 has 17 residues. J lost 1 base, V lost 5 bases, and 7 bases had no gene match. Germline V gene lookup returns CDR1 SGHNT and CDR2 YENEEA. The sample was peripheral blood, taken after pregnancy. The TCR was taken from a female donor with multiple sclerosis, enrolled in a pregnancy study. This chain joins TRBV11-3 and TRBJ2-2, with TRBD2 identical over 10 bases. Written as DNA, the CDR3 is TGTGCCAGCAGCCCTGGGCAGCGGGAGGGGAACACCGGGGAGCTGTTTTTT. Amino acid sequence: CASSPGQREGNTGELFF.